The rows below give T cell receptor beta chains drawn from one sample of a study of T-cell memory formation after mild COVID-19. TCRdb redid the calling of the 5' RACE reads with MiXCR, one entry per CDR3 protein. The data contain roughly 610,000 distinct CDR3 sequences, 15% to 20% of them singletons. Material: PBMCs or a T cell subset sorted from them (not recorded which). The receptors here all came from an adult woman who had mild COVID-19 (a few samples of this study predate the infection). Cell type and time point are not known. The conserved cysteine and the conserved F or W are not part of the CDR3 here. The listing skips clone size in some rows; elsewhere it reads once, few, many or a size class.

v_call clone_size cdr3_aa
TRBV20-1 few SAQRPNTEAF
TRBV7-9 few ASSGGLAYQETQY
TRBV7-9 . ASSLMEYEQY
TRBV6-6 . ASGRSTDTQY
TRBV11-3 . ASSSIAGGAYNEQF
TRBV24-1 few ATSDLGVGSEQY
TRBV28 . ASSLIGGRGTEAF
TRBV27 . ASSLNGEPYEQY
TRBV6-6 . ASSREGRELF
TRBV6-2/TRBV6-3 . ASRGQGGYGYT
TRBV6-5 few ASSYSATTGGHNEQF
TRBV3-1 . ASSRASGPYEQY
TRBV19 . ASSSDRGRANTGELF
TRBV12-3/TRBV12-4 . ASSLRGLAGLTLNEQF
TRBV13 few ASSDTGEKETQY
TRBV7-9 once ASSLSAGGFETQY
TRBV27 many ASSWGGQQQPQH
TRBV7-6 . ASSSRSGHEQF
TRBV4-3 . ASSQQGWNQETQY
TRBV24-1 many ATSTEHPNTGELF
TRBV4-1 . ASSHTGTNTEAF
TRBV6-5 . ASTQSAHRGYYEQY
TRBV4-1 . ASSHRTSGGDLSYEQY
TRBV7-2 few ASSLMGTNGQPQH
TRBV10-3 few AIWTANYGYT
TRBV4-2 . ASRQEQGRQYGYT
TRBV2 . ASSATTRHNYGYT
TRBV6-2/TRBV6-3 . ASIRDTVPGELF
TRBV15 . ATSRDERGGGYT
TRBV30 few AWGDGTEAF
TRBV4-1 few ASSQLTITSDRGHDTQY
TRBV6-2/TRBV6-3 few ASSWGVAPPRDEQY
TRBV7-2 few ASSLVLAGGTVF
TRBV30 . AWSYNQETQY
TRBV29-1 . SVILAGDTDTQY
TRBV2 . ASTRGGLDEQF
TRBV5-1 . ASSPSRGSGNYEQY
TRBV4-1 few ASSQSAREGYPYEQY
TRBV12-3/TRBV12-4 . ASVLLGGQSTDTQY
TRBV6-6 . ASSSGQGYSNQPQH
TRBV30 . AWSQGVYQPQH
TRBV7-2 . ASTRQDGLSPLH
TRBV4-1 many ASSQVQRTYEQY
TRBV3-1 many ASSQRTSGGSTDTQY
TRBV6-6 few ASSHYARGIYEQY